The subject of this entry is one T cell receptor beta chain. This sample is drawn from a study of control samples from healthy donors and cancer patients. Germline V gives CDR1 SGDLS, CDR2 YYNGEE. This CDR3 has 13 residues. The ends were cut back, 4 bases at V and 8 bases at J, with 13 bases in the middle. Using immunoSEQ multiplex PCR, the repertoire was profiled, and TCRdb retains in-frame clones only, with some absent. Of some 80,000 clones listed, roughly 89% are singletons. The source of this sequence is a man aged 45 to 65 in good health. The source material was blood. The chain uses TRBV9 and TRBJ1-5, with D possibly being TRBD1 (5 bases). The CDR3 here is CASSLRGNEPQHF. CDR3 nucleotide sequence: TGTGCCAGCAGCTTAAGGGGTAATGAGCCCCAGCATTTT.